The 25 T cell receptor beta chains presented below share a single source sample, sequenced in a study of blood T cell repertoires in COVID-19 (dated by TCRdb to the early 2020s). The library was generated by the immunoSEQ multiplex PCR assay. TCRdb limited this immuneACCESS table to in-frame rearrangements with V and J called. A share of clones is missing; checked studies link under half to unresolved V genes, and the rest is unexplained. The sample records around 130,000 clones, around four fifths of which are singletons. The top ten constitute around 20% of the sample. The sequencing input was peripheral blood. The source is a man at least 80 years old with acute or convalescent COVID-19.

The V call is TRBV5-4, the J call TRBJ2-6; D may be TRBD1 (6 bases). The V gene lost 0 bases and the J gene lost 2 bases, with 6 bases spanning the gap. The germline V gene encodes CDR1 SGHNT and CDR2 YYREEE (reference sequence). This CDR3 region has 15 residues. The CDR3 DNA sequence: TGTGCCAGCAGCTTGGACAGGGCTGGGGCCAACGTCCTGACTTTC. It yields the protein CASSLDRAGANVLTF.

The chain combines TRBV7-9 with TRBJ1-6, with a possible D match to TRBD1 (6 bases). The CDR3 covers 16 residues. The V and J ends lost 2 bases and 9 bases respectively, with 17 bases between them. Looked up from germline, CDR1 is SEHNR and CDR2 is FQNEAQ (reference sequence). Written as DNA, the CDR3 is TGTGCCAGCAGCTTAACAGTGACGACAGGCCTTTCACCCCTCCACTTT. This encodes CASSLTVTTGLSPLHF.

This clone came up once. The chain recombines TRBV3-1 (or the pseudogene TRBV3-2) with TRBJ2-2; no firm D call. Germline CDR1 reads LGHDT; CDR2 reads YNNKEL (reference sequence). Trimming removed 2 bases from V and 6 bases from J, with 7 bases in between. The CDR3 has 13 residues. The CDR3 DNA sequence: TGTGCCAGCAGCCAAAACAGAGCCGGGGAGCTGTTTTTT. Its translation: CASSQNRAGELFF.

The chain joins TRBV7-2 to TRBJ2-5; TRBD2 might be the D (5 bases). V was cut by 1 base and J by 4 bases, with 16 bases left in between. Looked up from germline, CDR1 is SGHTA and CDR2 is FQGNSA. The CDR3 loop spans 16 amino acids. CDR3 sequence: CASSLVGRTRGETQYF. The CDR3 coding sequence is TGTGCCAGCAGCTTAGTGGGCAGGACTCGGGGAGAGACCCAGTACTTC. Supplemented by reference TRBV7-2 and TRBJ2-5, the full variable domain reads GAGVSQSPSNKVTEKGKDVELRCDPISGHTALYWYRQSLGQGLEFLIYFQGNSAPDKSGLPSDRFSAERTGGSVSTLTIQRTQQEDSAVYLCASSLVGRTRGETQYFGPGTRLLVL.

This clone was picked up a small number of times. J is TRBJ1-5 and V is TRBV3-1 (or the pseudogene TRBV3-2); 7 bases align to TRBD1. V was clipped by 1 base and J by 4 bases; unmatched bases: 4. Germline V gene data show CDR1 as LGHDT and CDR2 as YNNKEL (reference sequence). CDR3 size: 15 residues. CDR3 amino acids: CASSQGTGPNQPQHF. The CDR3 DNA follows: TGTGCCAGCAGCCAAGGGACAGGCCCTAATCAGCCCCAGCATTTT.

The V call is TRBV28, the J call TRBJ2-7; TRBD1 is a possible D gene (6 bases). V was clipped by 6 bases and J by 3 bases, with 18 bases between them. Germline V gene lookup returns CDR1 MDHEN and CDR2 SYDVKM. The CDR3 is 15 residues long. The CDR3 protein is CASSNWGTNLYEQYF. CDR3 DNA: TGTGCCAGCAGCAATTGGGGGACAAACCTCTACGAGCAGTACTTC.

This clone was picked up one time. This chain links TRBV12-3 or TRBV12-4 with TRBJ2-5; possible D gene TRBD1, 6 bases. The V and J ends lost 7 bases and 2 bases respectively, with 11 bases between them. The CDR3 contains 13 residues. Here the CDR3 reads CASKARGQETQYF. DNA for the CDR3: TGTGCCAGCAAGGCCAGGGGACAAGAGACCCAGTACTTC.

The J gene is TRBJ2-3, the V gene TRBV4-1, with 11 bases that match TRBD2. Germline V CDR1 and CDR2: MGHRA, YSYEKL. V shed 2 bases and J 6 bases; nucleotides not matched to a gene: 7. The CDR3 spans 16 residues. The CDR3 DNA reads TGCGCCAGCAGCCAACTTTTAGCGGGGGGGAAGGATACGCAGTATTTT. Its translation: CASSQLLAGGKDTQYF.

The CDR3 nucleotides read TGCAGCGTTCCTGACAGGGCAGATACGCAGTATTTT. Protein: CSVPDRADTQYF. The chain carries TRBV29-1 and TRBJ2-3, with TRBD1 identical over 7 bases. CDR3 length equals 12 residues. J lost 4 bases, V lost 5 bases, and 3 bases had no gene match. In germline, CDR1 is SQVTM, CDR2 ANQGSEA.

As to this clone: Other DNA sequences in the same sample also yield this CDR3. The CDR3 reads CASSPTRETQYF. DNA for the CDR3: TGTGCCAGCAGCCCGACTCGGGAGACCCAGTACTTC. The chain joins TRBV7-2 to TRBJ2-5; D is undetermined. The germline V gene has CDR1 SGHTA and CDR2 FQGNSA. The CDR3 spans 12 residues. V lost 5 bases and J 5 bases, leaving 9 bases between the germline ends.

This chain connects TRBV28 to TRBJ2-1; TRBD1 might be the D (5 bases). CDR1 and CDR2 (germline): MDHEN, SYDVKM. The length of the CDR3 is 13 residues. The germline V and J ends were trimmed by 6 bases and 6 bases, with 12 bases remaining between them. The CDR3 is CASRQGSLNEQFF. CDR3 coding DNA: TGTGCCAGCAGGCAGGGATCCCTCAATGAGCAGTTCTTC. The full variable domain, with the rest looked up from reference TRBV28 and TRBJ2-1, is DVKVTQSSRYLVKRTGEKVFLECVQDMDHENMFWYRQDPGLGLRLIYFSYDVKMKEKGDIPEGYSVSREKKERFSLILESASTNQTSMYLCASRQGSLNEQFFGPGTRLTVL.

The gene calls are TRBV6-5 and TRBJ2-3; 9 bases match TRBD2. From germline, CDR1 is MNHEY and CDR2 SVGAGI. After removal of 6 bases from V and 10 bases from J, the junction contained 14 bases not matched to a gene. The CDR3 has 15 amino acids. The chain's CDR3 is CASSTRGTRGGAQYF. In DNA, the CDR3 is TGTGCCAGCAGCACCAGGGGGACTCGCGGGGGGGCGCAGTATTTT.

This clone was counted a few times. Other nucleotide sequences from this sample produce the same CDR3. The chain is built from TRBV5-1 and TRBJ1-1; D might be TRBD1 (6 bases). V shed 2 bases and J shed 1 base, with 6 bases lying between them. The length of the CDR3 is 13 residues. Germline V CDR1 and CDR2: SGHRS, YFSETQ. The CDR3 loop is CASSLGGNTEAFF. The CDR3 DNA sequence: TGCGCCAGCAGCTTAGGGGGGAACACTGAAGCTTTCTTT.

The chain carries TRBV7-8 and TRBJ2-7, with 14 bases identical to TRBD2. CDR3 length: 16 residues. V trimming: 7 bases; J trimming: 1 base; junction bases outside the gene matches: 6. Germline CDR1 reads SGHVS; CDR2 reads FQNEAQ. DNA for the CDR3: TGTGCCAGCATCCCCGGACTAGCGGGGGGATCCTACGAGCAGTACTTC. This translates into CASIPGLAGGSYEQYF.

Written as DNA, the CDR3 is TGTGCCAGCAGCCCCTCGGGGACTACTCGCTACACCTTC. This encodes CASSPSGTTRYTF. This chain joins TRBV12-3 or TRBV12-4 and TRBJ1-2, with D possibly being TRBD1 (5 bases). The CDR3 contains 13 residues. V lost 6 bases, J lost 9 bases, and 17 bases lay in between.

The table lists this clone with a count of one. The chain carries TRBV19 and TRBJ1-3, with unresolved D. Germline V CDR1 and CDR2: LNHDA, SQIVND (reference sequence). V was trimmed by 7 bases and J by 0 bases, leaving 10 bases between them. The CDR3 is made up of 14 amino acids. The CDR3 here is CASTPVSSGNTIYF. The CDR3 DNA reads TGTGCCAGTACTCCGGTTAGCTCTGGAAACACCATATATTTT.

The CDR3, as DNA: TGTGCCAGCAGCCTCTTATCTGGGGGGACAGGCTCTGGAAACACCATATATTTT. Its translation is CASSLLSGGTGSGNTIYF. This chain links TRBV3-1 (or the pseudogene TRBV3-2) with TRBJ1-3, with 8 bases matching TRBD1. Per the germline V gene, CDR1 is LGHDT and CDR2 is YNNKEL (reference sequence). The CDR3 has 18 amino acids. With V trimmed by 4 bases and J by 0 bases, 11 bases remained unmatched.

The rearrangement joins TRBV9 to TRBJ2-5, with 7 bases aligning to TRBD1. The CDR3 runs to 16 residues. The J segment lost 1 base and the V segment lost 0 bases, leaving 6 bases of the junction unmatched. Germline values: CDR1 SGDLS, CDR2 YYNGEE. DNA for the CDR3: TGTGCCAGCAGCGTAGCGACAGGGAGACTCCAAGAGACCCAGTACTTC. This encodes CASSVATGRLQETQYF.

The sample holds one count of this clone. The chain couples TRBV19 to TRBJ1-1; D might be TRBD1 (6 bases). V lost 7 bases, J lost 5 bases, and 11 bases lay in between. Per germline, CDR1 LNHDA and CDR2 SQIVND (reference sequence). This CDR3 has 12 amino acids. CDR3 amino acids: CASTDRFTEAFF. CDR3 DNA sequence: TGTGCCAGTACTGACAGGTTTACTGAAGCTTTCTTT.

V usage is TRBV12-3 or TRBV12-4 and J usage is TRBJ1-2; D is ambiguous. The CDR3 consists of 13 residues. Trimming cost V 1 base and J 3 bases, with 6 bases left between them. DNA for the CDR3: TGTGCCAGCAGTTTAGAACCAGACTATGGCTACACCTTC. It specifies CASSLEPDYGYTF.

This clone is medium-sized. The gene calls are TRBV5-5 and TRBJ1-1; D not certain. Germline V lookup: CDR1 SGHKS, CDR2 YYEKEE (reference sequence). V was cut by 2 bases and J by 0 bases, with 11 bases left in between. The CDR3 has 15 amino acids. Here the CDR3 DNA reads TGTGCCAGCAGCTTTTCCCCCATCATGAACACTGAAGCTTTCTTT. Its translation: CASSFSPIMNTEAFF. Based on the CDR3 plus reference TRBV5-5 and TRBJ1-1, the full variable domain is DAGVTQSPTHLIKTRGQQVTLRCSPISGHKSVSWYQQVLGQGPQFIFQYYEKEERGRGNFPDRFSARQFPNYSSELNVNALLLGDSALYLCASSFSPIMNTEAFFGQGTRLTVV.

The CDR3 here is CASSNRDRVGETQYF. The CDR3 bases are TGTGCCAGCAGTAACCGGGACAGGGTCGGGGAGACCCAGTACTTC. V and J are TRBV7-8 and TRBJ2-5; 9 nucleotides agree with TRBD1. This CDR3 has 15 residues. Trimming at V came to 6 bases and at J to 5 bases, leaving 10 bases not matched to a gene. Germline-derived CDR1 and CDR2 are SGHVS and FQNEAQ.

The V and J genes are TRBV5-4 and TRBJ1-1; TRBD1 aligns across 8 bases. This CDR3 has 16 residues. CDR1 is SGHNT, CDR2 YYREEE, per germline (reference sequence). J gave up 0 bases and V 4 bases, and 8 bases lay outside the gene matches. CDR3 sequence (DNA): TGTGCCAGCAGCAAAGGACAGGGTGCGATGAACACTGAAGCTTTCTTT. Translating gives CASSKGQGAMNTEAFF. Complete variable domain (other parts from reference TRBV5-4 and TRBJ1-1): ETGVTQSPTHLIKTRGQQVTLRCSSQSGHNTVSWYQQALGQGPQFIFQYYREEENGRGNFPPRFSGLQFPNYSSELNVNALELDDSALYLCASSKGQGAMNTEAFFGQGTRLTVV.

This clone appeared a single time. V and J are TRBV11-3 and TRBJ2-1, with D possibly matching TRBD2 (6 bases). With 1 base removed from V and 7 bases from J, the gap between germline ends came to 14 bases. CDR1 is SGHNT, CDR2 YENEEA, per germline. CDR3 length: 15 amino acids. CDR3 DNA: TGTGCCAGCAGCTTAGCTGGGGGGAAAGGGAATGAGCAGTTCTTC. Translating gives CASSLAGGKGNEQFF.

This chain uses TRBV5-1 with TRBJ1-1; D might be TRBD1 (6 bases). CDR1 SGHRS and CDR2 YFSETQ come from the germline V gene. Trimming pared 1 base from V and 5 bases from J, leaving 12 bases between. This CDR3 contains 14 residues. The CDR3 region is CASSLQGMGTEAFF. The CDR3 nucleotides are TGCGCCAGCAGCTTGCAGGGGATGGGTACTGAAGCTTTCTTT.